Shown below are 32 T cell receptor beta chains from a single sample sequenced in a study of T cell responses to AZD1222 COVID-19 vaccine. Sequencing was performed with immunoSEQ multiplex PCR; in TCRdb, only in-frame clones are kept and a portion is missing. The data contain about 76,000 clones, 60% to 85% of them singletons. Material: peripheral blood, obtained 28 days after the second dose of the MenACWY control vaccine. The receptors stem from an adult who received the MenACWY meningococcal vaccine as a control.

The CDR3 spells CASSSLGVEQYF. Here the CDR3 DNA reads TGTGCCAGCAGTTCCCTGGGGGTTGAGCAGTACTTC. The chain carries TRBV6-1 and TRBJ2-7, with D perhaps given as TRBD1 or TRBD2 (5 bases each). V was pared by 5 bases and J by 7 bases, with 12 bases between. Germline-derived CDR1 and CDR2 are MNHNS and SASEGT. This CDR3 spans 12 amino acids.

This clone was seen once. The V call is TRBV6-6, the J call TRBJ2-2, with 7 bases that match TRBD2. Trimming at V came to 8 bases and at J to 7 bases, leaving 10 bases not matched to a gene. The V gene's germline CDR1 is MNHNY and CDR2 SVGAGI (reference sequence). CDR3 length: 14 residues. CDR3 nucleotide sequence: TGTGCCAGCGGTCGGGCGGGAGACGTCGGGGAGCTGTTTTTT. Its translation: CASGRAGDVGELFF.

This clone has just one count. The genes are TRBV3-1 (or the pseudogene TRBV3-2) and TRBJ2-7; D ambiguous. Per germline, CDR1 LGHDT and CDR2 YNNKEL (reference sequence). Deletions cut 1 base from V and 2 bases from J, with 9 bases between. The CDR3 loop spans 14 amino acids. The CDR3 DNA is TGTGCCAGCAGCCAAGTTTCCGGCGCCTACGAGCAGTACTTC. Its protein is CASSQVSGAYEQYF.

The gene calls are TRBV4-2 and TRBJ2-7, with TRBD1 identical over 9 bases. This CDR3 is built from 14 residues. V gave up 4 bases and J gave up 7 bases; unmatched junction bases: 8. Germline CDR1 is LGHNA and CDR2 is YNFKEQ. The CDR3 bases are TGTGCCAGCAGCCCCAGGGACAGGGTGGGGGAGCAGTACTTC. Its protein product is CASSPRDRVGEQYF.

The chain is built from TRBV7-2 and TRBJ1-1; D gene unclear. The CDR3 is made up of 16 amino acids. The V gene lost 5 bases and the J gene lost 0 bases, with 16 bases spanning the gap. CDR1 and CDR2 (germline): SGHTA, FQGNSA. In DNA form, the CDR3 reads TGTGCCAGCAGCCCTTGGGGAGGGAAGATGAACACTGAAGCTTTCTTT. It translates to CASSPWGGKMNTEAFF. Full variable domain (remainder filled in from reference TRBV7-2 and TRBJ1-1): GAGVSQSPSNKVTEKGKDVELRCDPISGHTALYWYRQSLGQGLEFLIYFQGNSAPDKSGLPSDRFSAERTGGSVSTLTIQRTQQEDSAVYLCASSPWGGKMNTEAFFGQGTRLTVV.

This chain connects TRBV3-1 (or the pseudogene TRBV3-2) to TRBJ2-3; 12 bases agree with TRBD2. V dropped 1 base and J dropped 8; count of bases not matched to a gene: 10. Germline lookup yields CDR1 LGHDT and CDR2 YNNKEL (reference sequence). CDR3 length: 17 residues. CDR3 nucleotide sequence: TGTGCCAGCAGCCAAGCCCCTAGCGGGAGGGCCTGGGGTACGCAGTATTTT. Its protein is CASSQAPSGRAWGTQYF.

This clone was counted a few times. The chain has TRBV9 and TRBJ2-1, with D perhaps TRBD1 (7 bases). The CDR3 length is 16 residues. V was clipped by 0 bases and J by 6 bases, with 16 bases between them. Looked up from germline, CDR1 is SGDLS and CDR2 is YYNGEE. The CDR3 sequence is CASSVGIQGGINEQFF. In DNA, the CDR3 is TGTGCCAGCAGCGTAGGTATCCAGGGGGGTATCAATGAGCAGTTCTTC.

The J gene is TRBJ2-1, the V gene TRBV7-2, with 12 bases matching TRBD2. CDR3 length equals 16 residues. Trimming cost V 0 bases and J 8 bases; bases outside gene matches: 5. Looked up from germline, CDR1 is SGHTA and CDR2 is FQGNSA. The CDR3 sequence is CASSLASSGGAYEQFF. CDR3 coding DNA: TGTGCCAGCAGCTTAGCTTCTAGCGGGGGGGCCTATGAGCAGTTCTTC.

V is TRBV7-2 and J is TRBJ1-2; 8 positions agree with TRBD1. CDR1 and CDR2 from the germline V gene are SGHTA and FQGNSA. The CDR3 is 16 residues long. Trimming at V came to 5 bases and at J to 7 bases, leaving 15 bases not matched to a gene. CDR3 nucleotides: TGTGCCAGCAGCCCCCAACGGGGGCAGGGGGCGGCTGGCTACACCTTC. This sequence encodes CASSPQRGQGAAGYTF.

V and J are TRBV2 and TRBJ2-3, with D maybe TRBD1 (5 bases). The CDR3 extends over 14 amino acids. V gave up 4 bases and J gave up 7 bases, with 15 bases separating them. Germline V CDR1 and CDR2: SNHLY, FYNNEI. In nucleotides, the CDR3 is TGTGCCAGCAGTGGAGAAACCCAGGGAAATACGCAGTATTTT. Its translation: CASSGETQGNTQYF.

CDR3 region: CASTLTANQPQHF. CDR3 sequence (DNA): TGTGCCAGCACCCTAACGGCGAATCAGCCCCAGCATTTT. The rearrangement uses TRBV12-3 or TRBV12-4 and TRBJ1-5; D unclear. The V end was cut by 7 bases, the J end by 4 bases, with 11 bases between. The length of the CDR3 is 13 residues.

This chain joins TRBV7-9 and TRBJ2-7, with D possibly matching TRBD1 (5 bases). Per germline, CDR1 SEHNR and CDR2 FQNEAQ (reference sequence). The CDR3 loop spans 12 amino acids. V was clipped by 7 bases and J by 0 bases, with 7 bases between them. CDR3 amino acids: CASTRDSYEQYF. The CDR3 coding sequence is TGTGCCAGCACCAGGGACTCCTACGAGCAGTACTTC.

This chain uses TRBV11-2 with TRBJ2-7; 8 bases fit TRBD2. V lost 2 bases to trimming and J lost 0 bases; unmatched junction nucleotides: 9. This CDR3 comprises 17 residues. The germline V gene encodes CDR1 SGHAT and CDR2 FQNNGV. DNA of the CDR3: TGTGCCAGCAGCTTACATCTCACGGGAGGGAGCTCCTACGAGCAGTACTTC. This gives the protein CASSLHLTGGSSYEQYF.

This clone was seen a few times. The chain links TRBV30 to TRBJ2-7, with D perhaps TRBD2 (6 bases). Looked up from germline, CDR1 is GTSNPN and CDR2 is SVGIG (reference sequence). Trimming removed 2 bases at V and 0 bases at J, with 8 bases between. The CDR3 has 13 residues. CDR3 protein: CAWSSGHSYEQYF. CDR3 nucleotides: TGTGCCTGGAGTAGCGGGCACTCCTACGAGCAGTACTTC.

The V call is TRBV28, the J call TRBJ2-7; weak D call: TRBD1 (6 bases). CDR3 size: 13 residues. The ends were cut back, 6 bases at V and 3 bases at J, with 12 bases in the middle. CDR1 MDHEN and CDR2 SYDVKM come from the germline V gene. The CDR3 DNA reads TGTGCCAGCAGGGACAGTACCTTCTACGAGCAGTACTTC. Amino acid sequence: CASRDSTFYEQYF.

V is TRBV6-2 or TRBV6-3 and J is TRBJ1-6; D remains ambiguous. Per the germline V gene, CDR1 is MNHEY and CDR2 is SVGEGT. The CDR3 is 15 residues long. Trimming took off 5 bases at V and 5 bases at J, with 13 bases between the two ends. The CDR3 is CASSPRASDNSPLHF. For the CDR3, the DNA is TGTGCCAGCAGTCCAAGGGCGAGTGATAATTCACCCCTCCACTTT.

This chain joins TRBV27 and TRBJ1-6; D is perhaps TRBD1 (6 bases). There are 15 residues in the CDR3. The germline CDR1 and CDR2 sequences are MNHEY and SMNVEV (reference sequence). The V and J ends lost 5 bases and 8 bases respectively, with 16 bases between them. CDR3 in DNA: TGTGCCAGCAGTCCCGGACAGACCTGGGATTCACCCCTCCACTTT. Protein product: CASSPGQTWDSPLHF.

V gene TRBV18 combines with J gene TRBJ2-1; 9 bases fit TRBD1. This CDR3 spans 18 amino acids. The V segment lost 3 bases and the J segment 9 bases; nucleotides outside the gene matches: 18. Per germline, CDR1 KGHSH and CDR2 LQKENI. This CDR3 is CASSPAGSRDREGSEQFF. CDR3 DNA: TGTGCCAGCTCACCGGCCGGCTCCCGGGACAGGGAGGGGAGTGAGCAGTTCTTC.

The V call is TRBV27, the J call TRBJ2-5, with D possibly TRBD2 on 5 matching bases. From germline, CDR1 is MNHEY and CDR2 SMNVEV (reference sequence). V was cut by 4 bases and J by 5 bases, with 11 bases left in between. This CDR3 region has 13 residues. The CDR3 spells CASSWRRWETQYF. In nucleotides, the CDR3 is TGTGCCAGCAGTTGGAGGCGGTGGGAGACCCAGTACTTC.

This chain joins TRBV3-1 (or the pseudogene TRBV3-2) and TRBJ1-1; D remains ambiguous. Trimming cost V 4 bases and J 5 bases, with 11 bases left between them. CDR1 is LGHDT, CDR2 YNNKEL, per germline (reference sequence). The CDR3 is 13 residues long. The CDR3 bases are TGTGCCAGCAGCCTCTTAGGGAGAACTGAAGCTTTCTTT. The encoded protein is CASSLLGRTEAFF.

This clone has only one observation. The chain carries TRBV29-1 and TRBJ1-1; 8 bases match TRBD1. CDR3 length: 13 amino acids. Losses at the gene ends were 6 bases for V and 1 base for J; bases not matched to a gene: 4. Germline V lookup: CDR1 SQVTM, CDR2 ANQGSEA. In DNA form, the CDR3 reads TGCAGCGTAAAAACAGGGGGGAACACTGAAGCTTTCTTT. Translated, it gives CSVKTGGNTEAFF.

Here the CDR3 DNA reads TGCGCCAGCATGGGGGCCGGGGGCACTGAAGCTTTCTTT. Its translation: CASMGAGGTEAFF. The chain joins TRBV5-1 to TRBJ1-1; TRBD1 is a possible D gene (6 bases). Trimming shortened V by 6 bases and J by 4 bases, and 13 bases separated the two germline ends. Germline-derived CDR1 and CDR2 are SGHRS and YFSETQ. The CDR3 has 13 amino acids.

The chain couples TRBV5-4 to TRBJ2-5; 8 positions match TRBD2. After removal of 0 bases from V and 0 bases from J, the junction contained 1 base not matched to a gene. Germline values: CDR1 SGHNT, CDR2 YYREEE (reference sequence). The CDR3 has 15 residues. CDR3 residues: CASSLGGGNQETQYF. In DNA form, the CDR3 reads TGTGCCAGCAGCTTGGGCGGGGGGAACCAAGAGACCCAGTACTTC.

CDR3 residues: CASSSPSYEQYF. CDR3 bases: TGTGCCAGCAGCTCCCCCTCCTACGAGCAGTACTTC. This chain joins TRBV7-2 and TRBJ2-7; D gene unclear. The CDR3 is 12 amino acids. V was pared by 4 bases and J by 0 bases, with 4 bases between. From germline, CDR1 is SGHTA and CDR2 FQGNSA.

This clone appeared once. The chain combines TRBV4-1 with TRBJ1-5; D might be TRBD1 (5 bases). CDR3 length: 14 residues. From germline, CDR1 is MGHRA and CDR2 YSYEKL. Trimming took 1 base from V and 7 from J, leaving 11 bases between them. The CDR3 region is CASSQAGGTQPQHF. CDR3 bases: TGCGCCAGCAGCCAAGCGGGAGGGACCCAGCCCCAGCATTTT.

The J gene is TRBJ2-5, the V gene TRBV5-1; D may correspond to TRBD1 or TRBD2 (5 bases each). The CDR3 spans 17 residues. V dropped 4 bases and J dropped 5 bases, with 24 bases sitting between them. Looked up from germline, CDR1 is SGHRS and CDR2 is YFSETQ. The CDR3 DNA follows: TGCGCCAGCAGCACCTTAACCGGGACGAATGATTGGGAGACCCAGTACTTC. This translates into CASSTLTGTNDWETQYF.

The gene calls are TRBV10-1 and TRBJ1-2, with 8 bases matching TRBD1. Trimming cost V 3 bases and J 8 bases; bases outside gene matches: 14. The germline V gene encodes CDR1 WNHNN and CDR2 SYGVQD (reference sequence). This CDR3 is 16 amino acids long. CDR3 bases: TGCGCCAGCAGTGATATCTTCCTCGGGACAGGTCGCGGCTACACCTTC. Translation gives CASSDIFLGTGRGYTF.

V gene TRBV19 combines with J gene TRBJ1-2, with unresolved D. V dropped 1 base and J dropped 7 bases, with 22 bases sitting between them. The CDR3 has 17 residues. CDR1 is LNHDA, CDR2 SQIVND, per germline (reference sequence). CDR3: CASSIVPGANQFAGYTF. The CDR3 region has the DNA TGTGCCAGTAGTATAGTCCCAGGAGCAAACCAGTTTGCTGGCTACACCTTC.

The rearrangement links TRBV4-3 to TRBJ2-2; 9 bases are shared with TRBD1. CDR3 length: 17 residues. Germline V lookup: CDR1 LGHNA, CDR2 YSLEER. The V and J ends lost 5 bases and 1 base, in that order; junction bases with no gene match: 8. The CDR3 protein is CASSVRTGAWNTGELFF. CDR3 nucleotide sequence: TGCGCCAGCAGCGTCCGGACAGGGGCATGGAACACCGGGGAGCTGTTTTTT.

The V and J genes are TRBV9 and TRBJ2-1; 9 nucleotides align to TRBD2. Germline assignment: CDR1 SGDLS and CDR2 YYNGEE. V trimming: 0 bases; J trimming: 9 bases; junction bases outside the gene matches: 7. CDR3 size: 15 residues. CDR3 coding DNA: TGTGCCAGCAGCGTAGAAGTAGCGGGAGTGGGTGAGCAGTTCTTC. Its protein is CASSVEVAGVGEQFF.

This rearrangement joins TRBV2 to TRBJ2-1; D remains ambiguous. CDR3 size: 14 residues. The V and J ends lost 2 bases and 2 bases respectively, with 7 bases between them. Germline-derived CDR1 and CDR2 are SNHLY and FYNNEI. The CDR3 is CASSERLAYNEQFF. CDR3 DNA sequence: TGTGCCAGCAGTGAACGTCTAGCCTACAATGAGCAGTTCTTC.

J is TRBJ2-7 and V is TRBV2, with 8 nucleotides matching TRBD2. The V gene end was trimmed by 3 bases and the J gene end by 1 base; junction bases not matched to a gene: 5. This CDR3 has 15 residues. CDR1 is SNHLY and CDR2 is FYNNEI in the germline V gene. CDR3 sequence reads: CASSDVAGGSYEQYF. The DNA of the CDR3 is TGTGCCAGCAGTGATGTGGCGGGGGGTTCCTACGAGCAGTACTTC.